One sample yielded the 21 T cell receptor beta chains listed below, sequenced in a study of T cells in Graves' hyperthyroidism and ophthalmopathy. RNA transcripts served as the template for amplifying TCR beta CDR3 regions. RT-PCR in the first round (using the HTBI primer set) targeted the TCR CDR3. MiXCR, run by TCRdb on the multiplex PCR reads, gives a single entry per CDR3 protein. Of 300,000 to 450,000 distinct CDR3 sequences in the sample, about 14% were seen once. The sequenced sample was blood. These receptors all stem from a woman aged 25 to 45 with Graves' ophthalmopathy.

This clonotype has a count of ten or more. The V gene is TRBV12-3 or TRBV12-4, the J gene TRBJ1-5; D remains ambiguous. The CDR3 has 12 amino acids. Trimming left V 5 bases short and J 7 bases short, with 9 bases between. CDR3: CASSKFRQPQHF. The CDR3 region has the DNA TGTGCCAGCAGTAAGTTTCGGCAGCCCCAGCATTTT.

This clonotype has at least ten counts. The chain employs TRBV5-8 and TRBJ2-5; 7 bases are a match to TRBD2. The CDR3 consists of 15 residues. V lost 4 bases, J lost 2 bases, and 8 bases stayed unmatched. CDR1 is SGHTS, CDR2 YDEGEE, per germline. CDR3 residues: CASSRGGGGQETQYF. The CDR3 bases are TGTGCCAGCAGCCGCGGGGGAGGCGGTCAAGAGACCCAGTACTTC.

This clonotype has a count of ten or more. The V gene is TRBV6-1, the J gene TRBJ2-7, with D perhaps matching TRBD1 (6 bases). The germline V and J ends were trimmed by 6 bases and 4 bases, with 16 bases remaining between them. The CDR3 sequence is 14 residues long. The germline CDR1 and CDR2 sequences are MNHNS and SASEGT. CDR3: CASSASRDKYEQYF. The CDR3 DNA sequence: TGTGCCAGCAGCGCCTCCCGGGACAAATACGAGCAGTACTTC.

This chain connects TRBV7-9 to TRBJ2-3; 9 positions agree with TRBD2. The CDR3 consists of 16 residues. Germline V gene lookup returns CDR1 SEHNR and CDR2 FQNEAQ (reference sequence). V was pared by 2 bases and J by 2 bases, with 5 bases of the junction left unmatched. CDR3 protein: CASSLLGLAITDTQYF. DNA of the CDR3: TGTGCCAGCAGCTTACTAGGACTAGCGATCACAGATACGCAGTATTTT.

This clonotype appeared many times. The CDR3 bases are TGCGCCAGCAGCTTGGGAAGGACGAACACCGGGGAGCTGTTTTTT. Its protein product is CASSLGRTNTGELFF. The V call is TRBV5-1, the J call TRBJ2-2; D call uncertain. The CDR3 has 15 amino acids. Looked up from germline, CDR1 is SGHRS and CDR2 is YFSETQ. The V end lost 0 bases, the J end lost 0 bases, and 6 bases lay between the germline ends.

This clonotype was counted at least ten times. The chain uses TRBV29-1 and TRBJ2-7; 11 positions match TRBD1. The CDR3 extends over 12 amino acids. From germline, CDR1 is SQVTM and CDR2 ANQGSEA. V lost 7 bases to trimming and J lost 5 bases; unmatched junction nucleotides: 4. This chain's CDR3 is CSGGTGGDEQYF. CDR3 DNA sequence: TGCAGCGGTGGGACAGGGGGAGACGAGCAGTACTTC.

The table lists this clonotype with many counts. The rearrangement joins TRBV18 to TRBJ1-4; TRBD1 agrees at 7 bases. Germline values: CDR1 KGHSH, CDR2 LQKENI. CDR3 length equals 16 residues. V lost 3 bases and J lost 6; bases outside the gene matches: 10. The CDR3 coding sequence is TGTGCCAGCTCACCCGTCGCGACAGGGACGTATGAAAAACTGTTTTTT. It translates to CASSPVATGTYEKLFF.

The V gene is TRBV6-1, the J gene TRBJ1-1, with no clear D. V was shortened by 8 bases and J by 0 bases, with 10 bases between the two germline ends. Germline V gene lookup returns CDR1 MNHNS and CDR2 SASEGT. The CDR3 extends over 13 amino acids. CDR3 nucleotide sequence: TGTGCCAGCGGGCGGGTTTTGAACACTGAAGCTTTCTTT. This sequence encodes CASGRVLNTEAFF.

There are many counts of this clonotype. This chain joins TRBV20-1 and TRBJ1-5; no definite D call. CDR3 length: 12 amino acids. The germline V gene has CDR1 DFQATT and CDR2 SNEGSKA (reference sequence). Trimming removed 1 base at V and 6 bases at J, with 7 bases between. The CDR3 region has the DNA TGCAGTGCTAGAGTGGGCCCTCAGCCCCAGCATTTT. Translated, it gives CSARVGPQPQHF.

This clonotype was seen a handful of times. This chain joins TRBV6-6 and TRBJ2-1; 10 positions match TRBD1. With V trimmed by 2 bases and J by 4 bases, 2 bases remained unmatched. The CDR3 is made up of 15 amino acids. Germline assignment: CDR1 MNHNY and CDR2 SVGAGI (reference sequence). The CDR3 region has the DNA TGTGCCAGCAGTTACCGGACAGGGGGTTACAATGAGCAGTTCTTC. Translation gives CASSYRTGGYNEQFF.

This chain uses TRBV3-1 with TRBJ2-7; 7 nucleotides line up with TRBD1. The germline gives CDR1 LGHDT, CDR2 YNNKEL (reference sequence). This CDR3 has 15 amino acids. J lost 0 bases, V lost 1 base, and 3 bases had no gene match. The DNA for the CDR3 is TGTGCCAGCAGCCAAGGGGCAGGGGGCTCCTACGAGCAGTACTTC. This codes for CASSQGAGGSYEQYF.

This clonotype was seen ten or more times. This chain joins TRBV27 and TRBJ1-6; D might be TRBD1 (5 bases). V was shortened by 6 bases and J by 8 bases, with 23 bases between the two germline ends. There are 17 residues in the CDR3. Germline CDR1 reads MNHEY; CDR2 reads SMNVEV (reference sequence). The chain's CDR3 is CASRPTADLSVDSPLHF. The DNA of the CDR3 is TGTGCCAGCAGACCGACAGCGGATCTATCAGTTGATTCACCCCTCCACTTT.

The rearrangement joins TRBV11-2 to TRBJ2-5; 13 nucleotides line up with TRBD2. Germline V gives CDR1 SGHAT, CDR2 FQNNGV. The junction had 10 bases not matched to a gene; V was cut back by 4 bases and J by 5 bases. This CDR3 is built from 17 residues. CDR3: CASSSEPGLAGDETQYF. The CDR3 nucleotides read TGTGCCAGCAGCTCCGAACCCGGACTAGCGGGGGACGAGACCCAGTACTTC.

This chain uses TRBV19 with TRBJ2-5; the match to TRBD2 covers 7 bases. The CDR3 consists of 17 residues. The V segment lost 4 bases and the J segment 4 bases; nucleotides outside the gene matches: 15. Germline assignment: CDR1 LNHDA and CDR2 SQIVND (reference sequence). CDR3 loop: CASSNTFSPGGGETQYF. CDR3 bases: TGTGCCAGTAGTAACACTTTTTCGCCCGGCGGGGGAGAGACCCAGTACTTC. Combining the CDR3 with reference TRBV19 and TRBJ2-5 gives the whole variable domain DGGITQSPKYLFRKEGQNVTLSCEQNLNHDAMYWYRQDPGQGLRLIYYSQIVNDFQKGDIAEGYSVSREKKESFPLTVTSAQKNPTAFYLCASSNTFSPGGGETQYFGPGTRLLVL.

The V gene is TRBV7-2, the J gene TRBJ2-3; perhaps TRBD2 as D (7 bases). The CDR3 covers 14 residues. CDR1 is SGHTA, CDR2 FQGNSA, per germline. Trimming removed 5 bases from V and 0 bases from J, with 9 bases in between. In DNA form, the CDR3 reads TGTGCCAGCAGCGCGGGGGCTAGCACAGATACGCAGTATTTT. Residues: CASSAGASTDTQYF.

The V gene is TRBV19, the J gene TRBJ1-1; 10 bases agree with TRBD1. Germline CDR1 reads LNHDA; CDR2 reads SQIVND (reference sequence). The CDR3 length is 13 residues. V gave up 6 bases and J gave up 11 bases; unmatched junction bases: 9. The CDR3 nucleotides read TGTGCCAGTAGGATCGCCGGGACAGGGGTGGCTTTCTTT. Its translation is CASRIAGTGVAFF. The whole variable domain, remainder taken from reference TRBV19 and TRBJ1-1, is DGGITQSPKYLFRKEGQNVTLSCEQNLNHDAMYWYRQDPGQGLRLIYYSQIVNDFQKGDIAEGYSVSREKKESFPLTVTSAQKNPTAFYLCASRIAGTGVAFFGQGTRLTVV.

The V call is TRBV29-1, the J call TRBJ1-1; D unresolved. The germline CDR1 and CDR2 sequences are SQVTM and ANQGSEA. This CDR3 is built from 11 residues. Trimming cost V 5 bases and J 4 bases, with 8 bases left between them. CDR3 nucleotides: TGCAGCGTTCAGTTGGGCACTGAAGCTTTCTTT. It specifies CSVQLGTEAFF.

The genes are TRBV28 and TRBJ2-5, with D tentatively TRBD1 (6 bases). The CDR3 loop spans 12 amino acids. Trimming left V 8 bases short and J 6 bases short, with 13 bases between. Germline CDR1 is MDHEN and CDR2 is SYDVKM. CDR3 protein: CASSPRGQTQYF. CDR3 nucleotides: TGTGCCAGCTCACCCAGGGGCCAGACCCAGTACTTC. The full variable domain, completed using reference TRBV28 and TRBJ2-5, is DVKVTQSSRYLVKRTGEKVFLECVQDMDHENMFWYRQDPGLGLRLIYFSYDVKMKEKGDIPEGYSVSREKKERFSLILESASTNQTSMYLCASSPRGQTQYFGPGTRLLVL.

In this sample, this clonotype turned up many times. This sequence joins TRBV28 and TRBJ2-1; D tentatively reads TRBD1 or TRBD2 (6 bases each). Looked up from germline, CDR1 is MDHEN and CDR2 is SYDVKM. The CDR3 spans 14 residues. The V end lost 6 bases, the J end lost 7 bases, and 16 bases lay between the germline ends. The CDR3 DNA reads TGTGCCAGCAGCGTAGGGGGGACTTGGAATGAGCAGTTCTTC. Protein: CASSVGGTWNEQFF.

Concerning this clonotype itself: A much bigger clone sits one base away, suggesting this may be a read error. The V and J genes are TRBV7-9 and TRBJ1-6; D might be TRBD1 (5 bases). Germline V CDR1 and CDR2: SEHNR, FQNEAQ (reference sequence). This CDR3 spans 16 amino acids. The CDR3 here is CAGSLFPLGGVSPLHF. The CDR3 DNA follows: TGTGCCGGCAGCTTATTCCCCCTCGGGGGAGTTTCACCCCTCCACTTT.

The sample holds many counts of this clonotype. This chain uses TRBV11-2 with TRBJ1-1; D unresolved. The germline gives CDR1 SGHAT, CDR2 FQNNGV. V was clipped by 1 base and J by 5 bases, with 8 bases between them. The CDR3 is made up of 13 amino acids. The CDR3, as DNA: TGTGCCAGCAGCTTAGTATCGCAGACTGAAGCTTTCTTT. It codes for CASSLVSQTEAFF.